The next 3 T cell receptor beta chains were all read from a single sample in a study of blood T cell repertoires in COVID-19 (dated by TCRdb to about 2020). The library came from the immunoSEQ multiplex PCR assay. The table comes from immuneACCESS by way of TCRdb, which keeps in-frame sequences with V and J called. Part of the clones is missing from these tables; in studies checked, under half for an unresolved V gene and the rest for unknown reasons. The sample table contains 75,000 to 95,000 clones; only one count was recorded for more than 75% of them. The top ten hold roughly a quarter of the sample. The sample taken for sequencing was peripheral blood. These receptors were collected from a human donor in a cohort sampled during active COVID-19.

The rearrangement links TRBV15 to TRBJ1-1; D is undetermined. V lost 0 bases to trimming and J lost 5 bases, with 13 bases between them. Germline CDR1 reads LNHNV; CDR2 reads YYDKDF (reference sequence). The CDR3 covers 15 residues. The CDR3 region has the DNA TGTGCCACCAGCAGAGATAGGGAGGGAAGTACTGAAGCTTTCTTT. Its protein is CATSRDREGSTEAFF.

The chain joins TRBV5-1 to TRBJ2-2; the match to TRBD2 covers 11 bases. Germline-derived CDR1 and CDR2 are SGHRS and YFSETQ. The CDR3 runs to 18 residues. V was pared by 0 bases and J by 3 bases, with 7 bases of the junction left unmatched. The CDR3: CASSLAFTSGGYTGELFF. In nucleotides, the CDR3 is TGCGCCAGCAGCTTGGCCTTTACTAGCGGGGGCTACACCGGGGAGCTGTTTTTT.

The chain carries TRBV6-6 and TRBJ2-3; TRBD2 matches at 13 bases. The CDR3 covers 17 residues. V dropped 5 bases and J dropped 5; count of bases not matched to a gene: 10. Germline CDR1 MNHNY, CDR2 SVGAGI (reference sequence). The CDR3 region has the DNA TGTGCCAGCAGTCGGCCGGGACTAGCGGGGAGGGAAGATACGCAGTATTTT. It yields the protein CASSRPGLAGREDTQYF.